The clone carrying this T cell receptor beta chain was seen repeatedly, ten times or more. Its cognate antigen is unknown. The V gene lost 5 bases and the J gene lost 1 base, with 8 bases spanning the gap. This CDR3 region has 13 residues. CDR1 is KGHSH and CDR2 is LQKENI in the germline V gene. The data belong to a study of T cells in Graves' hyperthyroidism and ophthalmopathy. Study-level findings and limits: Prediction of ophthalmopathy progression came a median around 6 months pre-onset.

Exclusion of a patient resulted from uncontrolled infection, other autoimmune disease, pregnancy or lactation. Diagnostic decisions used clinical symptoms, serum thyroxine and TRAb, thyroid ultrasound and orbital computed tomography. PBMCs stemmed from under 11 ml fresh peripheral blood. RNA transcripts gave rise to amplified TCR beta CDR3 regions. When the TCR CDR3 underwent first-round RT-PCR, the HTBI primer set was used. From the multiplex PCR reads, TCRdb called clonotypes with MiXCR, one entry per CDR3 protein. The sample contains 550,000 to 600,000 distinct CDR3 sequences, approximately 14% of which appear only once.

The clonotype was recovered from a woman between 18 and 30 years old with Graves' ophthalmopathy. The rearrangement links TRBV18 to TRBJ1-1; D is unclear. Specimen: blood. The CDR3 is CASSYQPNTEAFF. CDR3 coding DNA: TGTGCCAGCTCATACCAGCCGAACACTGAAGCTTTCTTT.